The TCR beta chain described here comes from a study of blood T cell repertoires in COVID-19. At the level of the study: PBMCs, B-cell-depleted T cells, or T cells provided the cDNA or gDNA that made up the material.

This CDR3 contains 14 residues. The V end was cut by 2 bases, the J end by 5 bases, with 12 bases between. Germline-derived CDR1 and CDR2 are MNHNS and SASEGT. This clone was observed once. Libraries were prepared by immunoSEQ multiplex PCR; TCRdb keeps only in-frame clonotypes and omits some of them. This sample yields about 160,000 clones, of which 81% are seen a single time; about 6% belongs to the top ten. The sequence came from a woman in her forties with acute COVID-19. The J gene is TRBJ2-5, the V gene TRBV6-1, with D maybe TRBD2 (5 bases). Sequencing was carried out using PBMCs or T cells enriched from blood (not recorded which). The CDR3 sequence is CASSERPTRETQYF. DNA of the CDR3: TGTGCCAGCAGTGAACGGCCAACTAGGGAGACCCAGTACTTC.